One sample yielded the 27 T cell receptor beta chains listed below, sequenced in a study of memory CD4+ T cells and cytomegalovirus serostatus (dated by TCRdb to between 2018 and 2021). The library was obtained by the immunoSEQ multiplex PCR assay. TCRdb stores this immuneACCESS table with in-frame sequences only. Part of the clones is absent; in the studies checked, under half of the shortfall reflects unresolved V genes, and no reason is known for the rest. Counted in this sample were some 60,000 clones; roughly three quarters of them appeared once. The ten biggest clones cover roughly 1% of the sample. Single viable CD3+CD4+CD8-CD45RO+ cells were sorted as memory CD4+ T cells on a FACSAria II. The sample taken for sequencing was memory CD4+ T cells from blood. The source is an adult in good health and CMV-seronegative.

This rearrangement joins TRBV6-5 to TRBJ2-7; D unresolved. Trimming left V 0 bases short and J 0 bases short, with 9 bases between. The CDR3 sequence is 15 residues long. Germline CDR1 is MNHEY and CDR2 is SVGAGI. The CDR3 nucleotides read TGTGCCAGCAGTTACTCCCAGATTCTCTCCTACGAGCAGTACTTC. The encoded protein is CASSYSQILSYEQYF.

V is TRBV6-5 and J is TRBJ1-1; D is undetermined. Germline CDR1 is MNHEY and CDR2 is SVGAGI. The CDR3 covers 13 residues. V gave up 2 bases and J gave up 2 bases, with 6 bases separating them. The CDR3 coding sequence is TGTGCCAGCAGTTACGACTTAAACACTGAAGCTTTCTTT. As protein: CASSYDLNTEAFF.

The genes are TRBV27 and TRBJ2-7; D gene unclear. The germline CDR1 and CDR2 sequences are MNHEY and SMNVEV (reference sequence). V was pared by 5 bases and J by 5 bases, with 7 bases between. There are 11 residues in the CDR3. Here the CDR3 DNA reads TGTGCCAGCAGTCAACAGCACGAGCAGTACTTC. This codes for CASSQQHEQYF.

In regard to this clone: A junction boundary mismatches the germline segment, possibly from a read error. The V call is TRBV7-7, the J call TRBJ2-1; 11 positions match TRBD2. This CDR3 contains 15 residues. The germline gives CDR1 SSHAT, CDR2 FNYEAQ (reference sequence). The CDR3 spells CASSPTSGRMNEQFF. CDR3 nucleotide sequence: TGTGCTAGCAGCCCTACTAGCGGGAGAATGAATGAGCAGTTCTTC. Drawing the rest from reference TRBV7-7 and TRBJ2-1, the complete variable domain is GAGVSQSPRYKVTKRGQDVTLRCDPISSHATLYWYQQALGQGPEFLTYFNYEAQPDKSGLPSDRFSAERPEGSISTLTIQRTEQRDSAMYRCASSPTSGRMNEQFFGPGTRLTVL.

This chain uses TRBV27 with TRBJ1-2; D uncertain. V was clipped by 0 bases and J by 4 bases, with 9 bases between them. The CDR3 covers 14 residues. Germline V gene sequence: CDR1 MNHEY, CDR2 SMNVEV (reference sequence). In DNA form, the CDR3 reads TGTGCCAGCAGTTTATCGATCCAGGTCTATGGCTACACCTTC. It encodes CASSLSIQVYGYTF.

This clone came up a few times. The chain is built from TRBV11-1 and TRBJ2-7; the D gene is possibly TRBD2 (5 bases). Germline loops: CDR1 SGHAT, CDR2 FQDESV (reference sequence). This CDR3 contains 14 residues. Trimming cost V 0 bases and J 1 base, with 7 bases left between them. The CDR3 DNA follows: TGTGCCAGCAGCTTAGCGAGGGCTTCCTACGAGCAGTACTTC. Residues: CASSLARASYEQYF.

This rearrangement joins TRBV6-5 to TRBJ2-7; D perhaps matches TRBD1 (5 bases). V was pared by 5 bases and J by 4 bases, with 18 bases between. This CDR3 is 15 amino acids long. CDR1 MNHEY and CDR2 SVGAGI come from the germline V gene. The DNA of the CDR3 is TGTGCCAGCAGTCCCATCGACAGCCGGCGGTACGAGCAGTACTTC. Protein sequence: CASSPIDSRRYEQYF.

J is TRBJ1-3 and V is TRBV5-1, with D uncertain. V was cut by 3 bases and J by 2 bases, with 9 bases left in between. CDR1 is SGHRS and CDR2 is YFSETQ in the germline V gene. The CDR3 runs 14 residues. The CDR3 reads CASSSTAAGNTIYF. The CDR3 DNA follows: TGCGCCAGCAGCTCCACAGCGGCTGGAAACACCATATATTTT.

V is TRBV2 and J is TRBJ2-3, with 7 bases matching TRBD1. This CDR3 spans 15 amino acids. CDR1 SNHLY and CDR2 FYNNEI come from the germline V gene. After removal of 6 bases from V and 6 bases from J, the junction contained 12 bases not matched to a gene. The CDR3 reads CASSGSGQAPDTQYF. CDR3 nucleotides: TGTGCCAGCAGCGGTTCCGGACAGGCCCCGGATACGCAGTATTTT.

The chain uses TRBV2 and TRBJ1-1; D is uncertain. The CDR3 is 15 residues long. Germline V lookup: CDR1 SNHLY, CDR2 FYNNEI. V lost 10 bases, J lost 0 bases, and 18 bases lay in between. The CDR3 spells CATKLNLFMNTEAFF. CDR3 nucleotides: TGTGCCACCAAGTTGAATTTATTCATGAACACTGAAGCTTTCTTT.

J is TRBJ2-5 and V is TRBV11-1; D may be TRBD1 or TRBD2 (5 bases each). The J call may be wrong; the DNA end is better matched by TRBJ2-7. The CDR3 covers 15 residues. Germline loops: CDR1 SGHAT, CDR2 FQDESV (reference sequence). The CDR3 region has the DNA TGTGCCAGCAGCTTTTTGGGGACCAATTCCTACGAGCAGTACTTC. Encoded protein: CASSFLGTNSYEQYF.

The gene calls are TRBV6-6 and TRBJ2-1; the D gene is possibly TRBD1 (5 bases). CDR3 length equals 16 residues. Trimming took 7 bases from V and 0 from J, leaving 16 bases between them. Per the germline V gene, CDR1 is MNHNY and CDR2 is SVGAGI (reference sequence). CDR3 loop: CASNQQVLGSYNEQFF. The CDR3 DNA is TGTGCCAGCAACCAACAGGTCCTGGGCTCCTACAATGAGCAGTTCTTC.

The J gene is TRBJ2-6, the V gene TRBV6-5; no clear D gene. V was cut by 6 bases and J by 4 bases, with 10 bases left in between. The CDR3 is 14 residues long. Germline CDR1 reads MNHEY; CDR2 reads SVGAGI. The chain's CDR3 is CASSPKVGANVLTF. CDR3 sequence (DNA): TGTGCCAGCAGCCCCAAGGTCGGGGCCAACGTCCTGACTTTC.

The J gene is TRBJ1-3, the V gene TRBV7-2, with D perhaps matching TRBD1 (6 bases). This CDR3 comprises 15 residues. Trimming took 4 bases from V and 4 from J, leaving 14 bases between them. In germline, CDR1 is SGHTA, CDR2 FQGNSA. CDR3 DNA sequence: TGTGCCAGCAGCTATAACAGGGCCAAGGGAAACACCATATATTTT. Translated: CASSYNRAKGNTIYF.

The V call is TRBV5-1, the J call TRBJ2-5, with 8 nucleotides matching TRBD1. V lost 0 bases and J lost 5; bases outside the gene matches: 6. Germline-derived CDR1 and CDR2 are SGHRS and YFSETQ. This CDR3 is built from 15 residues. CDR3 loop: CASSLGVDRAETQYF. The CDR3, as DNA: TGCGCCAGCAGCTTGGGGGTGGACAGGGCGGAGACCCAGTACTTC.

In this sample, this clone turned up a few times. The chain carries TRBV4-2 and TRBJ2-7; 8 positions match TRBD2. J lost 2 bases, V lost 4 bases, and 7 bases had no gene match. Looked up from germline, CDR1 is LGHNA and CDR2 is YNFKEQ. The CDR3 has 15 amino acids. CDR3 in amino acids: CASSPTSGPTYEQYF. CDR3 DNA: TGTGCCAGCAGCCCTACTAGCGGACCCACCTACGAGCAGTACTTC.

This chain links TRBV19 with TRBJ1-5; 9 positions agree with TRBD1. There are 14 residues in the CDR3. V trimming: 6 bases; J trimming: 5 bases; junction bases outside the gene matches: 5. In germline, CDR1 is LNHDA, CDR2 SQIVND (reference sequence). The CDR3 is CASRSGTGYQPQHF. The CDR3 nucleotides read TGTGCCAGTAGGTCCGGGACAGGGTATCAGCCCCAGCATTTT.

This clone was counted between two and nine times. The chain combines TRBV20-1 with TRBJ1-1; D not resolved. The CDR3 runs 11 residues. Per germline, CDR1 DFQATT and CDR2 SNEGSKA (reference sequence). V was trimmed by 0 bases and J by 7 bases, leaving 6 bases between them. The CDR3 bases are TGCAGTGCTAGAGATGGACTTGAAGCTTTCTTT. Translated, it gives CSARDGLEAFF.

This clone was counted between two and nine times. J is TRBJ2-3 and V is TRBV27; TRBD2 matches 10 bases. Trimming cost V 5 bases and J 6 bases; bases outside gene matches: 14. Germline values: CDR1 MNHEY, CDR2 SMNVEV (reference sequence). The CDR3 spans 17 residues. Here the CDR3 reads CASSLDPSGRGSDTQYF. DNA of the CDR3: TGTGCCAGCAGTCTGGACCCTAGCGGGAGAGGGTCGGATACGCAGTATTTT.

The chain joins TRBV5-4 to TRBJ1-3; D is uncertain. CDR1 and CDR2 (germline): SGHNT, YYREEE (reference sequence). This CDR3 region has 15 residues. Trimming removed 0 bases at V and 0 bases at J, with 7 bases between. This chain's CDR3 is CASSLGVGSGNTIYF. The CDR3 DNA follows: TGTGCCAGCAGCTTGGGCGTTGGCTCTGGAAACACCATATATTTT. The full variable domain, completed using reference TRBV5-4 and TRBJ1-3, is ETGVTQSPTHLIKTRGQQVTLRCSSQSGHNTVSWYQQALGQGPQFIFQYYREEENGRGNFPPRFSGLQFPNYSSELNVNALELDDSALYLCASSLGVGSGNTIYFGEGSWLTVV.

The chain carries TRBV2 and TRBJ2-7; 7 bases are shared with TRBD1. The V and J ends lost 0 bases and 0 bases, in that order; junction bases with no gene match: 11. From germline, CDR1 is SNHLY and CDR2 FYNNEI. CDR3 length: 18 amino acids. Written as DNA, the CDR3 is TGTGCCAGCAGTGAAGCGTTACCGGGACAGAGTGGCTCCTACGAGCAGTACTTC. Residues: CASSEALPGQSGSYEQYF.

This chain links TRBV7-2 with TRBJ2-3, with D hard to call. V lost 6 bases, J lost 0 bases, and 13 bases lay in between. From germline, CDR1 is SGHTA and CDR2 FQGNSA. The CDR3 is made up of 15 amino acids. The CDR3 reads CASSPAYISTDTQYF. The CDR3 nucleotides read TGTGCCAGCAGTCCAGCTTATATAAGCACAGATACGCAGTATTTT.

The chain is built from TRBV5-8 and TRBJ1-2; D unclear. The V end lost 0 bases, the J end lost 2 bases, and 8 bases lay between the germline ends. Germline V lookup: CDR1 SGHTS, CDR2 YDEGEE. The CDR3 contains 14 residues. Here the CDR3 DNA reads TGTGCCAGCAGCTTGGGCCAAGGGAACTATGGCTACACCTTC. Protein product: CASSLGQGNYGYTF.

This sequence joins TRBV5-6 and TRBJ2-1; 11 nucleotides match TRBD2. The CDR3 is 15 amino acids. Trimming at V came to 0 bases and at J to 6 bases, leaving 2 bases not matched to a gene. The germline V gene has CDR1 SGHDT and CDR2 YYEEEE. The CDR3 bases are TGTGCCAGCAGCTTGGGGCTAGCGGGAGGCAATGAGCAGTTCTTC. As protein: CASSLGLAGGNEQFF.

The V call is TRBV30, the J call TRBJ1-1; 8 bases line up with TRBD1. This CDR3 is 14 amino acids long. Germline V CDR1 and CDR2: GTSNPN, SVGIG (reference sequence). V dropped 0 bases and J dropped 5; count of bases not matched to a gene: 5. The CDR3 loop reads CAWSVLRGRTEAFF. The DNA of the CDR3 is TGTGCCTGGAGTGTACTCAGGGGGCGAACTGAAGCTTTCTTT. The full variable domain, with the rest looked up from reference TRBV30 and TRBJ1-1, is SQTIHQWPATLVQPVGSPLSLECTVEGTSNPNLYWYRQAAGRGLQLLFYSVGIGQISSEVPQNLSASRPQDRQFILSSKKLLLSDSGFYLCAWSVLRGRTEAFFGQGTRLTVV.

In nucleotides, the CDR3 is TGTGCCAGCAGCTCGGTATCCAGGGACACCGGGGAGCTGTTTTTT. Its translation is CASSSVSRDTGELFF. The rearrangement uses TRBV5-4 and TRBJ2-2; D perhaps matches TRBD1 (5 bases). Germline-derived CDR1 and CDR2 are SGHNT and YYREEE (reference sequence). V shed 3 bases and J shed 3 bases, with 12 bases lying between them. CDR3 size: 15 residues. The full variable domain, with the rest looked up from reference TRBV5-4 and TRBJ2-2, is ETGVTQSPTHLIKTRGQQVTLRCSSQSGHNTVSWYQQALGQGPQFIFQYYREEENGRGNFPPRFSGLQFPNYSSELNVNALELDDSALYLCASSSVSRDTGELFFGEGSRLTVL.

V and J are TRBV28 and TRBJ1-5; no clear D gene. Germline V gene data show CDR1 as MDHEN and CDR2 as SYDVKM. The CDR3 totals 16 residues. V was pared by 3 bases and J by 5 bases, with 17 bases between. CDR3 DNA sequence: TGTGCCAGCAGTTTGGAGGGTTCTATGGGTTATCAGCCCCAGCATTTT. Its protein product is CASSLEGSMGYQPQHF. The variable domain in full, with the rest retrieved from reference TRBV28 and TRBJ1-5, is DVKVTQSSRYLVKRTGEKVFLECVQDMDHENMFWYRQDPGLGLRLIYFSYDVKMKEKGDIPEGYSVSREKKERFSLILESASTNQTSMYLCASSLEGSMGYQPQHFGDGTRLSIL.